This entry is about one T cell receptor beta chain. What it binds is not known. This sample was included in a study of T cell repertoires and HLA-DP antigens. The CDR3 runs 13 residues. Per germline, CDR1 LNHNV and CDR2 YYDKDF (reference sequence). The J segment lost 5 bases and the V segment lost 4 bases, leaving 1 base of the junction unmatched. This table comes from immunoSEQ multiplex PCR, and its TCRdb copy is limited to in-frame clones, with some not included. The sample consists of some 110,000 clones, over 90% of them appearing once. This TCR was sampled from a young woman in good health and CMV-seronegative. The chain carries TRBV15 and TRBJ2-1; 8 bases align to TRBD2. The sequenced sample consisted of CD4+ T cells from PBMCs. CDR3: CATSTGGDNEQFF. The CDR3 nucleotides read TGTGCCACCAGCACGGGGGGGGACAATGAGCAGTTCTTC.